This TCR beta chain comes out of a study of blood T cells in healthy people across ages. Next came a second PCR, run for roughly 6 to 11 cycles, which used a sample-barcoded 5' primer along with a J-beta primer mix. TCRdb re-called the 5' RACE reads through MiXCR, storing one row per CDR3 protein. Of hundreds of thousands of distinct CDR3 sequences listed, approximately 49% were seen once; the top ten hold about a third. Germline-derived CDR1 and CDR2 are DFQATT and SNEGSKA (reference sequence). The germline V and J ends were trimmed by 6 bases and 6 bases, with 13 bases remaining between them. This CDR3 region has 12 residues.

Input material: blood. The J gene is TRBJ2-3, the V gene TRBV20-1; maybe TRBD2 (5 bases). This TCR was sampled from a woman aged 60-70 years in good health. The CDR3 DNA follows: TGCAGTGCCATGATCGGCGGGGATACGCAGTATTTT. It specifies CSAMIGGDTQYF.